This T cell receptor (beta chain) was observed in a study of technical replicates of blood from a few donors. Per germline, CDR1 LGHNA and CDR2 YNFKEQ. The junction had 7 bases not matched to a gene; V was cut back by 3 bases and J by 2 bases. This CDR3 is 16 amino acids long. Repertoires were generated with immunoSEQ multiplex PCR, while TCRdb's copy carries only in-frame clones and drops some. The sample contains tens of thousands of clones, roughly 98% of which appear only once. The J gene is TRBJ2-7, the V gene TRBV4-2; 10 positions match TRBD2. Sequenced: T cells isolated from PBMCs. This receptor was identified in a human donor in good health. The CDR3: CASSQEAGGPTYEQYF. CDR3 coding DNA: TGTGCCAGCAGCCAGGAAGCGGGAGGGCCTACCTACGAGCAGTACTTC.